The 23 T cell receptor beta chains below were found in one sample sequenced in a study of spatial heterogeneity in lung cancer. Specified time point: blood at routine non-recurrence follow-up after resection. TCRdb reprocessed the 5' RACE reads via MiXCR and lists one record per CDR3 protein. The sample holds 39,000 or so distinct CDR3 sequences, approximately 10% seen once. This material consisted of PBMCs, taken at follow-up. The receptors were gathered from a female donor with early-stage non-small cell lung cancer.

The chain uses TRBV5-1 and TRBJ1-1; perhaps TRBD1 as D (6 bases). This CDR3 is 17 amino acids long. V was pared by 3 bases and J by 1 base, with 19 bases between. Per the germline V gene, CDR1 is SGHRS and CDR2 is YFSETQ. Here the CDR3 reads CASSSRRGQFANTEAFF. Written as DNA, the CDR3 is TGCGCCAGCAGCTCTCGCCGGGGGCAGTTCGCGAACACTGAAGCTTTCTTT.

This clonotype was recorded many times. V and J are TRBV20-1 and TRBJ2-4; TRBD1 matches at 10 bases. V shed 6 bases and J 8 bases; nucleotides not matched to a gene: 10. The CDR3 sequence is 14 residues long. The germline CDR1 and CDR2 sequences are DFQATT and SNEGSKA (reference sequence). The CDR3 sequence: CSADPGQGWHIQYF. The CDR3 DNA is TGCAGTGCGGATCCGGGACAGGGGTGGCACATTCAGTACTTC.

This clonotype appeared once. The V and J genes are TRBV29-1 and TRBJ1-5; D is perhaps TRBD1 (5 bases). The germline gives CDR1 SQVTM, CDR2 ANQGSEA. This CDR3 contains 13 residues. V shed 4 bases and J shed 3 bases, with 10 bases lying between them. CDR3 coding DNA: TGCAGCGTTGGGGCAGGACACAATCAGCCCCAGCATTTT. It is translated as CSVGAGHNQPQHF.

The rearrangement uses TRBV18 and TRBJ2-2; D call uncertain. The CDR3 consists of 13 residues. Germline lookup yields CDR1 KGHSH and CDR2 LQKENI. V lost 6 bases and J 4 bases, leaving 9 bases between the germline ends. The CDR3 sequence is CASSPAFTGELFF. CDR3 DNA sequence: TGTGCCAGCTCCCCCGCGTTCACCGGGGAGCTGTTTTTT.

This clonotype was seen repeatedly, ten times or more. The rearrangement links TRBV3-1 to TRBJ2-5; perhaps TRBD2 as D (6 bases). The CDR3 has 14 residues. The V end lost 4 bases, the J end lost 1 base, and 10 bases lay between the germline ends. CDR1 is LGHDT and CDR2 is YNNKEL in the germline V gene (reference sequence). CDR3 coding DNA: TGTGCCAGCAGCCTGCTGGGGGGCCAAGAGACCCAGTACTTC. It translates to CASSLLGGQETQYF.

This clonotype was detected many times. This chain uses TRBV20-1 with TRBJ1-2, with D possibly being TRBD1 (5 bases). Trimming shortened V by 4 bases and J by 2 bases, and 8 bases separated the two germline ends. The CDR3 has 12 residues. CDR1 and CDR2 (germline): DFQATT, SNEGSKA (reference sequence). CDR3 amino acids: CSAKDNNYGYTF. In nucleotides, the CDR3 is TGCAGTGCTAAGGACAACAACTATGGCTACACCTTC.

V gene TRBV18 combines with J gene TRBJ1-2; no clear D gene. CDR1 KGHSH and CDR2 LQKENI come from the germline V gene. Between the trimmed V and J ends, which lost 3 bases and 2 bases, there was a span of 19 bases. The CDR3 extends over 17 amino acids. CDR3 sequence reads: CASSPNPRPEGNYGYTF. The CDR3 coding sequence is TGTGCCAGCTCACCTAACCCGAGGCCGGAGGGCAACTATGGCTACACCTTC.

The rearrangement uses TRBV5-1 and TRBJ2-5; 10 bases align to TRBD2. The ends lost 1 base at V and 1 base at J; junction bases unmatched: 1. Germline V gene sequence: CDR1 SGHRS, CDR2 YFSETQ. The length of the CDR3 is 15 residues. The CDR3 is CASSLLAGAQETQYF. CDR3 sequence (DNA): TGCGCCAGCAGCTTGCTAGCGGGGGCCCAAGAGACCCAGTACTTC.

The sample holds many counts of this clonotype. CDR3 loop: CASSQGVRSTDTQYF. The CDR3 coding sequence is TGTGCCAGCAGCCAAGGTGTGCGGTCCACAGATACGCAGTATTTT. V usage is TRBV4-2 and J usage is TRBJ2-3; no reliable D call. CDR1 is LGHNA, CDR2 YNFKEQ, per germline. This CDR3 spans 15 amino acids. The germline V and J ends were trimmed by 1 base and 2 bases, with 10 bases remaining between them.

This clonotype was observed many times. The V and J genes are TRBV5-6 and TRBJ2-5, with D unresolved. Germline V CDR1 and CDR2: SGHDT, YYEEEE. The CDR3 runs 14 residues. The germline V and J ends were trimmed by 1 base and 1 base, with 8 bases remaining between them. Here the CDR3 DNA reads TGTGCCAGCAGCTTGATTGAAGTCCAAGAGACCCAGTACTTC. This sequence encodes CASSLIEVQETQYF.

The table lists this clonotype with many counts. This chain uses TRBV3-1 with TRBJ2-7; D gene ambiguous. The CDR3 spans 12 residues. CDR1 is LGHDT, CDR2 YNNKEL, per germline (reference sequence). V gave up 1 base and J gave up 4 bases, with 5 bases separating them. DNA of the CDR3: TGTGCCAGCAGCCAAGGCTGGTACGAGCAGTACTTC. Protein product: CASSQGWYEQYF.

The sample holds many counts of this clonotype. V is TRBV20-1 and J is TRBJ2-1; D perhaps matches TRBD1 (5 bases). Trimming stripped 5 bases from V and 6 bases from J, with 17 bases between. Looked up from germline, CDR1 is DFQATT and CDR2 is SNEGSKA (reference sequence). The CDR3 is made up of 14 amino acids. CDR3 protein: CSAPSVAGINEQFF. The CDR3 DNA is TGCAGTGCTCCCTCCGTGGCAGGGATCAATGAGCAGTTCTTC.

This clonotype was observed many times. This chain joins TRBV5-1 and TRBJ2-1; TRBD2 matches 9 bases. There are 14 residues in the CDR3. Trimming at V came to 0 bases and at J to 9 bases, leaving 4 bases not matched to a gene. Germline V gives CDR1 SGHRS, CDR2 YFSETQ. The CDR3 is CASSLEAGGFEQFF. The CDR3, as DNA: TGCGCCAGCAGCTTGGAAGCGGGGGGCTTTGAGCAGTTCTTC.

For this clonotype: Since the CDR3 does not end with the conserved phenylalanine or tryptophan, this likely comes from a read error. The chain combines TRBV2 with TRBJ1-1; 11 bases are a match to TRBD1. V gave up 7 bases and J gave up 6 bases; unmatched junction bases: 7. Germline lookup yields CDR1 SNHLY and CDR2 FYNNEI. The CDR3 is 14 amino acids. Here the CDR3 reads CASIRDRGWPEAFI. The CDR3 DNA reads as TGTGCCAGCATCCGGGACAGGGGGTGGCCTGAAGCTTTCATT.

This clonotype turned up a few times. The chain carries TRBV29-1 and TRBJ2-7, with 8 bases fitting TRBD1. CDR3 length equals 12 residues. Germline V gives CDR1 SQVTM, CDR2 ANQGSEA. Germline trimming cut 4 bases from V and 6 bases from J; bases unmatched to any gene: 5. The CDR3 DNA is TGCAGCGTTGGGACAGGGCCGGGCGAGCAGTACTTC. This sequence encodes CSVGTGPGEQYF.

This clonotype appeared many times. The chain carries TRBV27 and TRBJ1-5; D uncertain. Trimming took off 3 bases at V and 3 bases at J, with 3 bases between the two ends. This CDR3 is 12 amino acids long. Germline CDR1 reads MNHEY; CDR2 reads SMNVEV (reference sequence). CDR3 nucleotides: TGTGCCAGCAGTTTCCCCAATCAGCCCCAGCATTTT. Protein sequence: CASSFPNQPQHF.

CDR3: CSVRDTLNTEAFF. CDR3 DNA sequence: TGCAGCGTTCGGGACACCCTGAACACTGAAGCTTTCTTT. The chain links TRBV29-1 to TRBJ1-1; weak D call: TRBD1 (6 bases). The CDR3 covers 13 residues. Germline V CDR1 and CDR2: SQVTM, ANQGSEA. Trimming removed 5 bases at V and 0 bases at J, with 10 bases between.

This clonotype was detected ten times or more. The chain combines TRBV7-2 with TRBJ2-7, with D perhaps assigned TRBD1 or TRBD2 (5 bases each). Trimming took off 4 bases at V and 1 base at J, with 14 bases between the two ends. The CDR3 runs 15 residues. The germline V gene has CDR1 SGHTA and CDR2 FQGNSA. The CDR3 sequence: CASSSVWDGSYEQYF. CDR3 in DNA: TGTGCCAGCAGCTCCGTTTGGGACGGGTCCTACGAGCAGTACTTC.

This clonotype was recorded many times. CDR3 residues: CASSFGGATDTQYF. The CDR3 DNA sequence: TGTGCCAGCAGTTTCGGGGGAGCCACAGATACGCAGTATTTT. V is TRBV12-3 or TRBV12-4 and J is TRBJ2-3; D may be TRBD2 (6 bases). There are 14 residues in the CDR3. V gave up 3 bases and J gave up 2 bases, with 9 bases separating them.

This chain joins TRBV7-2 and TRBJ2-7; tentative D call: TRBD1 (6 bases). The V and J ends lost 5 bases and 0 bases respectively, with 14 bases between them. Germline assignment: CDR1 SGHTA and CDR2 FQGNSA. This CDR3 spans 15 amino acids. CDR3 residues: CASSERAGASYEQYF. Here the CDR3 DNA reads TGTGCCAGCAGCGAGCGAGCAGGGGCCTCCTACGAGCAGTACTTC.

The V and J genes are TRBV30 and TRBJ1-6, with D tentatively TRBD1 (5 bases). Germline V lookup: CDR1 GTSNPN, CDR2 SVGIG (reference sequence). CDR3 length equals 17 residues. V was clipped by 0 bases and J by 6 bases, with 18 bases between them. The CDR3 reads CAWSVASWNRPNSPLHF. CDR3 DNA sequence: TGTGCCTGGAGTGTAGCGAGTTGGAACAGGCCTAATTCACCCCTCCACTTT.

This clonotype was seen ten or more times. CDR3 sequence (DNA): TGCGCCAGCAGCCACCCTTCCGGGACTAGCGGGCCTAGCTCCTACGAGCAGTACGTC. It encodes CASSHPSGTSGPSSYEQYV. This chain connects TRBV4-1 to TRBJ2-7, with 12 positions matching TRBD2. In germline, CDR1 is MGHRA, CDR2 YSYEKL. This CDR3 has 19 amino acids. V gave up 3 bases and J gave up 0 bases; unmatched junction bases: 12.

The V and J genes are TRBV5-4 and TRBJ2-5; 7 bases match TRBD2. This CDR3 has 14 amino acids. Trimming removed 4 bases from V and 4 bases from J; junction bases left unmatched: 7. CDR1 and CDR2 (germline): SGHNT, YYREEE (reference sequence). The CDR3 DNA sequence: TGTGCCAGCAGCCGGGAGGACGTAAGAGAGACCCAGTACTTC. It is translated as CASSREDVRETQYF.